The sequence of this T cell receptor (beta chain) was determined in a study of blood T cell repertoires in COVID-19. The germline gives CDR1 LNHNV, CDR2 YYDKDF (reference sequence). The CDR3 is 13 residues long. Trimming removed 4 bases at V and 6 bases at J, with 12 bases between. TCRdb's table, derived via immunoSEQ multiplex PCR, lists solely in-frame clones and lacks some. The table records roughly 250,000 clones, 70% to 85% of them present only once. The sequencing sample was made of peripheral blood. The chain recombines TRBV15 with TRBJ1-2, with D perhaps matching TRBD1 (5 bases). The sequence was obtained from a middle-aged woman with active or convalescent COVID-19. The CDR3 DNA sequence: TGTGCCACCAGCATTAATGGCAGGGATGGCTACACCTTC. Translation: CATSINGRDGYTF.